These T cell receptor beta chains were read from a single sample in a study of control samples from healthy donors and cancer patients. TCRdb keeps only in-frame clones here, not all; method: immunoSEQ multiplex PCR. The sample gives 80,000 to 85,000 clones, roughly 88% of which show up once; around 5.7% is in the top ten. The sequenced sample was blood. The receptors stem from a woman aged 45-60 years in good health. CDR3s include the opening cysteine and the closing phenylalanine or tryptophan. Fields, in order: J gene, D gene, V gene, clone size, CDR3 protein, CDR3 DNA. D genes are given only for firm matches. The size field is filled for only some rows; it gives once, few, many or a size class.

TRBJ2-7 TRBD1 TRBV6-1 NA CASSDHTGGVKNEQYF TGTGCCAGCAGTGACCATACAGGGGGCGTTAAAAACGAGCAGTACTTC
TRBJ2-3 TRBD1 TRBV2 NA CASSDGTGQADTQYF TGTGCCAGCAGTGATGGGACAGGGCAAGCAGATACGCAGTATTTT
TRBJ1-2 NA TRBV20-1 NA CSASPIDRRGSNYGYTF TGCAGTGCTAGTCCAATCGATCGGAGGGGTAGTAACTATGGCTACACCTTC
TRBJ1-4 NA TRBV30 NA CAWSFGGRGNEKLFF TGTGCCTGGAGTTTCGGGGGAAGGGGCAATGAAAAACTGTTTTTT
TRBJ1-5 NA TRBV12-3/TRBV12-4 NA CASSRAPAPSQHF TGTGCCAGCAGTAGGGCCCCGGCCCCTTCCCAGCATTTT
TRBJ1-1 NA TRBV30 NA CAWDGNTEAFF TGTGCCTGGGACGGGAACACTGAAGCTTTCTTT
TRBJ2-1 TRBD2 TRBV6-5 NA CASSYSGLAGGQQFF TGTGCCAGCAGTTACTCGGGCCTAGCGGGGGGCCAGCAGTTCTTC
TRBJ2-5 NA TRBV30 NA CACSGKETQYF TGTGCCTGTTCAGGGAAGGAGACCCAGTACTTC
TRBJ1-1 NA TRBV11-3 NA CASSPGGTMNTEAFF TGTGCCAGCAGCCCGGGGGGTACTATGAACACTGAAGCTTTCTTT
TRBJ1-1 NA TRBV5-8 few CASSLATGWSTEAFF TGTGCCAGCAGCTTGGCGACGGGATGGAGCACTGAAGCTTTCTTT
TRBJ1-1 NA TRBV6-5 once CASSSFDSFNTEAFF TGTGCCAGCAGTTCATTCGACAGTTTCAACACTGAAGCTTTCTTT
TRBJ2-1 NA TRBV27 NA CASSFQKGRNEQFF TGTGCCAGCAGTTTCCAGAAGGGCCGCAATGAGCAGTTCTTC
TRBJ1-1 NA TRBV18 NA CASSPSHGDTEAFF TGTGCCAGCTCACCATCTCATGGGGACACTGAAGCTTTCTTT
TRBJ2-6 NA TRBV10-3 NA CAISEIGFSGANVLTF TGTGCCATCAGTGAGATTGGGTTTTCGGGGGCCAACGTCCTGACTTTC
TRBJ2-3 NA TRBV10-3 NA CAISDIGENTDTQYF TGTGCCATCAGTGATATCGGGGAGAACACAGATACGCAGTATTTT
TRBJ1-6 NA TRBV6-2/TRBV6-3 NA CASSYRKAPLSPLHF TGTGCCAGCAGTTACAGAAAGGCACCCCTTTCACCCCTCCACTTT
TRBJ2-1 NA TRBV9 few CASSVDYNLGDEQFF TGTGCCAGCAGCGTCGACTACAACCTGGGGGATGAGCAGTTCTTC
TRBJ1-4 NA TRBV2 NA CASKSGGVISEKLFF TGTGCCAGCAAATCTGGAGGCGTAATAAGTGAAAAACTGTTTTTT
TRBJ1-1 NA TRBV5-1 NA CASRSGTLLTEAFF TGCGCCAGCCGCTCAGGGACACTACTAACCGAAGCTTTCTTT
TRBJ2-3 TRBD2 TRBV5-6 NA CASSGSLAGFTDTQYF TGTGCCAGCAGCGGCAGCCTAGCGGGTTTCACAGATACGCAGTATTTT
TRBJ2-3 NA TRBV2 NA CASSERGTDTQYF TGTGCCAGCAGTGAAAGGGGGACAGATACGCAGTATTTT
TRBJ2-1 NA TRBV9 NA CASQPGLGNEQFF TGTGCCAGCCAGCCGGGGCTTGGAAATGAGCAGTTCTTC
TRBJ1-2 NA TRBV3-1/TRBV3-2 few CASTPTTGGAYGYTF TGTGCCAGCACCCCAACGACAGGCGGCGCTTATGGCTACACCTTC